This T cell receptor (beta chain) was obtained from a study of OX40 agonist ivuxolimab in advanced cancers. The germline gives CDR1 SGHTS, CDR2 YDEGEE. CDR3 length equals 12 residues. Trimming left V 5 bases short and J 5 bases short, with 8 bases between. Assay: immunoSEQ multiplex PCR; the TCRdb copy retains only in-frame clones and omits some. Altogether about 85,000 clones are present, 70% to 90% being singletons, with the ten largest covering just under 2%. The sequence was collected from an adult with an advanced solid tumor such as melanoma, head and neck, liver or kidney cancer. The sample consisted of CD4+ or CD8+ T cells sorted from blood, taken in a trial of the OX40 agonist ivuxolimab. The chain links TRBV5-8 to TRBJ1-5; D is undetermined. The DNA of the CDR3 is TGTGCCAGCAGTGACGGATATCAGCCCCAGCATTTT. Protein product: CASSDGYQPQHF.